This T cell receptor beta chain appears in the sequencing data of a study of blood T cell repertoires in COVID-19. Authors' methods: Nucleated cell number was recorded as an estimate derived from reference gene primer amplification. Assay used: immunoSEQ multiplex PCR; TCRdb lists only in-frame clones, some missing. The DNA was the basis for D and trimming; V, J and clone size are from that table. The table shows over 90,000 clones, with approximately 87% occurring only once. This receptor was identified in a human donor in a cohort sampled during active COVID-19. Sequencing used peripheral blood.

The CDR3 reads CASSANNSPLHF. In nucleotides, the CDR3 is TGTGCCAGCAGTGCCAATAATTCACCCCTCCACTTT. This chain uses TRBV2 with TRBJ1-6; D gene unclear. CDR3 length: 12 amino acids. Germline V CDR1 and CDR2: SNHLY, FYNNEI. Trimming left V 4 bases short and J 5 bases short, with 3 bases between.